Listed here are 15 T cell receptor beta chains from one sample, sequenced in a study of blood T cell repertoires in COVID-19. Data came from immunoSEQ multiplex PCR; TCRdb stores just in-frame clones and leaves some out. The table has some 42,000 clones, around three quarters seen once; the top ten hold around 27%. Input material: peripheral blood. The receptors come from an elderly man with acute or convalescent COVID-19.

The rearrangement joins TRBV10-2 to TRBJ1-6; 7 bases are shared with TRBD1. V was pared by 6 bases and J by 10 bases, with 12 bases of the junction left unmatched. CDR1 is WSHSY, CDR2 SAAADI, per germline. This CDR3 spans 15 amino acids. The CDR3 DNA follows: TGCGCCAGCAGAGGACGACAGGGTCTACAATCACCCCTCCACTTT. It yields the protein CASRGRQGLQSPLHF.

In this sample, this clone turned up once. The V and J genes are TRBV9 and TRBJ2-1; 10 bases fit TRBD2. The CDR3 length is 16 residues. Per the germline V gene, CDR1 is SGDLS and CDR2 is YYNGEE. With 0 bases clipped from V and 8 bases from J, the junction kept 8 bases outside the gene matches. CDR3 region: CASSVEGLAGVYEQFF. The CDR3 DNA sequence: TGTGCCAGCAGCGTAGAAGGCCTAGCGGGAGTATATGAGCAGTTCTTC.

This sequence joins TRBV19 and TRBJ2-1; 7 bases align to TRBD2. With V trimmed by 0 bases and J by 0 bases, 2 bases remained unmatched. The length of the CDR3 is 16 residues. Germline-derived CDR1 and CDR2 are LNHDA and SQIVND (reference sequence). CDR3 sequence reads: CASSIERGSSYNEQFF. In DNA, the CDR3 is TGTGCCAGTAGTATAGAGCGGGGGAGCTCCTACAATGAGCAGTTCTTC.

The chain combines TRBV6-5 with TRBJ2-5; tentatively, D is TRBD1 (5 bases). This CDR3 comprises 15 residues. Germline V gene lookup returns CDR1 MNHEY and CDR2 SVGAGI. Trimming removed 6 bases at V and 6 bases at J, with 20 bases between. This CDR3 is CASSPKIRVLKTQYF. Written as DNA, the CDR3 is TGTGCCAGCAGCCCAAAGATCAGGGTTTTGAAGACCCAGTACTTC.

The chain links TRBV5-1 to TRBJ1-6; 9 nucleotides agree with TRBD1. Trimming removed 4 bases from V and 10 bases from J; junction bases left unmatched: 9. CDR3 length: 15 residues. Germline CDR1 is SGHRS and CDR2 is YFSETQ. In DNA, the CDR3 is TGCGCCAGCAGCATGGGACAGGGAAGGTTCTCACCCCTCCACTTT. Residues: CASSMGQGRFSPLHF. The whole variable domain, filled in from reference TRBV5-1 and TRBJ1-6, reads KAGVTQTPRYLIKTRGQQVTLSCSPISGHRSVSWYQQTPGQGLQFLFEYFSETQRNKGNFPGRFSGRQFSNSRSEMNVSTLELGDSALYLCASSMGQGRFSPLHFGNGTRLTVT.

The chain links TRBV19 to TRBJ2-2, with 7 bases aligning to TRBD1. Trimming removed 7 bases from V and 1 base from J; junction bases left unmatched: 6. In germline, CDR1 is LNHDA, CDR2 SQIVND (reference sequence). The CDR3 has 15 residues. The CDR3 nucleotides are TGTGCCAGTAAGGGGGCCAGGAGGAACACCGGGGAGCTGTTTTTT. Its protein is CASKGARRNTGELFF.

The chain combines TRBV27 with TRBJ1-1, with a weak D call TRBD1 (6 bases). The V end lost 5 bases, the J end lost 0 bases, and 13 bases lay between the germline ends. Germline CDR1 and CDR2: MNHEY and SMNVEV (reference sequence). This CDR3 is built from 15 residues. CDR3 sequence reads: CASSLNRAMNTEAFF. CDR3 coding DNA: TGTGCCAGCAGTCTCAACAGGGCCATGAACACTGAAGCTTTCTTT.

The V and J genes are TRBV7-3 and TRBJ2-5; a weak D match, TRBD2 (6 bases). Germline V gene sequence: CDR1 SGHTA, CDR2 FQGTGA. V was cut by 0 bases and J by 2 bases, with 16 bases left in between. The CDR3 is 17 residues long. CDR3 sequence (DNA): TGTGCCAGCAGCTTAACGACTCCTGGTGGGGGGCAAGAGACCCAGTACTTC. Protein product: CASSLTTPGGGQETQYF. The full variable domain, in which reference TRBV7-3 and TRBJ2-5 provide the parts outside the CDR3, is GAGVSQTPSNKVTEKGKYVELRCDPISGHTALYWYRQSLGQGPEFLIYFQGTGAADDSGLPNDRFFAVRPEGSVSTLKIQRTERGDSAVYLCASSLTTPGGGQETQYFGPGTRLLVL.

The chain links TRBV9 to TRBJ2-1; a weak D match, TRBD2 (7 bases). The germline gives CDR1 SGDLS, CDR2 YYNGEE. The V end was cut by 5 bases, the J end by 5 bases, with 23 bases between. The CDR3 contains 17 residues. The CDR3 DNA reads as TGTGCCAGCAGACCAAACTCCGGGGGGCGGGGAAACAATGAGCAGTTCTTC. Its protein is CASRPNSGGRGNNEQFF.

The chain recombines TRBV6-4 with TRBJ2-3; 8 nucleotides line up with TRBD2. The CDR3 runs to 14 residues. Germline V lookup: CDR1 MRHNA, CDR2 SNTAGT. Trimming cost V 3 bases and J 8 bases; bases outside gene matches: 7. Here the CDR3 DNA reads TGTGCCAGCAGTGAATTCGGACTAGCTGGTACGCAGTATTTT. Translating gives CASSEFGLAGTQYF.

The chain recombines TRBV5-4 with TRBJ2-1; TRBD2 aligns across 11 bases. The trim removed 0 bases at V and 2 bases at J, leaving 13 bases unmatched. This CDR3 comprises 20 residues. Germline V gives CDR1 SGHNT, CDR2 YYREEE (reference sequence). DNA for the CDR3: TGTGCCAGCAGCTTGGGGGCGGCTCGACTAGCGGGATACCCCTACAATGAGCAGTTCTTC. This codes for CASSLGAARLAGYPYNEQFF.

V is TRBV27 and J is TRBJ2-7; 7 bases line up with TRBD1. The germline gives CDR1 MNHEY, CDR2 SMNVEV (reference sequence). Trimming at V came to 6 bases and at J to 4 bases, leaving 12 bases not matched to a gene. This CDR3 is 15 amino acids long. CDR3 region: CASSRDSSLIYEQYF. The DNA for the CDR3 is TGTGCCAGCAGCAGGGACAGTTCCCTGATATACGAGCAGTACTTC.

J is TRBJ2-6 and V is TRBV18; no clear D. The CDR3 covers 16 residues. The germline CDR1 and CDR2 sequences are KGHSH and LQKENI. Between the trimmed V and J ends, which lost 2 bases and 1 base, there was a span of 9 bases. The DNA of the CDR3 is TGTGCCAGCTCACCATTATCGAGTTCTGGGGCCAACGTCCTGACTTTC. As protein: CASSPLSSSGANVLTF.

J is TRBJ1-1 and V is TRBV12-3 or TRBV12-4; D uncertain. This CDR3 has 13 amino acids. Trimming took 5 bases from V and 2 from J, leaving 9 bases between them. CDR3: CASSPQANTEAFF. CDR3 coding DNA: TGTGCCAGCAGTCCGCAGGCCAACACTGAAGCTTTCTTT.

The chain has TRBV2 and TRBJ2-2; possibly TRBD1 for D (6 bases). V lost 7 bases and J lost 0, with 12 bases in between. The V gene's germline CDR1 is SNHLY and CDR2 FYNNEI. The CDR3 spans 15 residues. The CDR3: CASKLQGTNTGELFF. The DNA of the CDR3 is TGTGCCAGCAAGCTACAGGGTACGAACACCGGGGAGCTGTTTTTT. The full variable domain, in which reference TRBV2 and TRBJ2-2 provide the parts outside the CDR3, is EPEVTQTPSHQVTQMGQEVILRCVPISNHLYFYWYRQILGQKVEFLVSFYNNEISEKSEIFDDQFSVERPDGSNFTLKIRSTKLEDSAMYFCASKLQGTNTGELFFGEGSRLTVL.